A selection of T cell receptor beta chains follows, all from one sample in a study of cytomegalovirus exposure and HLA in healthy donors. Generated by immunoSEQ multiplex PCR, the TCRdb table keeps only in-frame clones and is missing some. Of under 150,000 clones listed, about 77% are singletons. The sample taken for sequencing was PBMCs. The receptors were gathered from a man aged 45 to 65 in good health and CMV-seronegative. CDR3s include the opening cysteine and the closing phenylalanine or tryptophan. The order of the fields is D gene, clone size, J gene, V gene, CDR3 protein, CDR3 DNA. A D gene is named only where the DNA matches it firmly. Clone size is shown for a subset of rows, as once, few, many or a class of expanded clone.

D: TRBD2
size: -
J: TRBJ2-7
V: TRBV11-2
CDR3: CASSPIAGSYEQYF
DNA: TGTGCCAGCAGCCCAATAGCGGGGTCCTACGAGCAGTACTTC

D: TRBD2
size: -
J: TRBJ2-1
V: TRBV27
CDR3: CASSLRSGSSYNEQFF
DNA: TGTGCCAGCAGTTTACGCAGCGGGAGCTCCTACAATGAGCAGTTCTTC

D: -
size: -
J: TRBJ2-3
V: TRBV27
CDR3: CASSSAEDTQYF
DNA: TGTGCCAGCAGTTCCGCGGAAGATACGCAGTATTTT

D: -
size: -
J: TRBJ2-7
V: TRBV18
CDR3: CASSPPAGYEQYF
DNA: TGTGCCAGCTCACCACCGGCCGGGTACGAGCAGTACTTC

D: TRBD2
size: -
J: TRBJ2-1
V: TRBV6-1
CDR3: CASSEPGLARNEQFF
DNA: TGTGCCAGCAGTGAACCGGGACTAGCCCGCAATGAGCAGTTCTTC

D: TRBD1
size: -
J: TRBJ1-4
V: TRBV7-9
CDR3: CASSPGTVPNEKLFF
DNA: TGTGCCAGCAGCCCTGGGACAGTACCTAATGAAAAACTGTTTTTT

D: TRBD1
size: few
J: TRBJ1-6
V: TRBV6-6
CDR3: CASTAPGQGDSPLHF
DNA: TGTGCCAGCACCGCTCCGGGACAGGGGGATTCACCCCTCCACTTT

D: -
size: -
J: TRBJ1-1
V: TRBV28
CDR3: CASSSLPREAFF
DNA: TGTGCCAGCAGTTCGTTGCCCCGGGAAGCTTTCTTT

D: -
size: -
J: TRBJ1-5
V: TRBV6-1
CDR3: CASSQYSNQPQHF
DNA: TGTGCCAGCAGTCAGTATAGCAATCAGCCCCAGCATTTT

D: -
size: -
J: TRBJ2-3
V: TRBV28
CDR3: CASTILAGATDTQYF
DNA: TGTGCCAGCACCATACTGGCAGGGGCCACAGATACGCAGTATTTT

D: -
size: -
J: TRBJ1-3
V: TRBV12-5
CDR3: CASGQDSGNTIYF
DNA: TGTGCTAGTGGCCAGGACAGTGGAAACACCATATATTTT

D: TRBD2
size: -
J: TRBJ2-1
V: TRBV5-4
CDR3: CASSFNPSGRSQFF
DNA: TGTGCCAGCAGCTTTAATCCTAGCGGGAGAAGTCAGTTCTTC

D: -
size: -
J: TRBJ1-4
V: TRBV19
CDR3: CASNRPGSEKLFF
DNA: TGTGCCAGTAATCGGCCCGGGAGTGAAAAACTGTTTTTT

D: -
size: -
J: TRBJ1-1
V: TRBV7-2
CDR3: CASRGGPTNTEAFF
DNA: TGTGCCAGCAGGGGGGGTCCGACGAACACTGAAGCTTTCTTT

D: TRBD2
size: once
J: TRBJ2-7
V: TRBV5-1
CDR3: CASSRGLSYEQYF
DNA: TGCGCCAGCAGCAGGGGACTATCCTACGAGCAGTACTTC

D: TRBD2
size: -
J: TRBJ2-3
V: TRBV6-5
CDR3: CASSYSLAERTQYF
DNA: TGTGCCAGCAGTTACTCGCTAGCGGAAAGAACGCAGTATTTT

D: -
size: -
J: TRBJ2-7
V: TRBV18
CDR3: CASSPGSRLEQYF
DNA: TGTGCCAGCTCACCAGGGAGTAGGCTCGAGCAGTACTTC

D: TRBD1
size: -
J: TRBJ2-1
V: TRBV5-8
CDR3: CASSLRGQRNEQFF
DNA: TGTGCCAGCAGCTTGAGGGGACAGAGGAATGAGCAGTTCTTC

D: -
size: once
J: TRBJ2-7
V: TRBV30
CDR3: CAWKLTSGGYEQYF
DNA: TGTGCCTGGAAACTCACATCAGGTGGATACGAGCAGTACTTC

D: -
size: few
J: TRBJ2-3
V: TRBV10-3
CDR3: CAIAPSARTDTQYF
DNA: TGTGCCATCGCTCCCAGCGCACGCACAGATACGCAGTATTTT

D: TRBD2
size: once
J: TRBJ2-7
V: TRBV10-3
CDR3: CAISALAGAYEQYF
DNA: TGTGCCATCAGCGCGCTAGCGGGAGCCTACGAGCAGTACTTC

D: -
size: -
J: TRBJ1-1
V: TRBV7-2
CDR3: CASSEIADTEAFF
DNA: TGTGCCAGCAGCGAAATCGCGGACACTGAAGCTTTCTTT

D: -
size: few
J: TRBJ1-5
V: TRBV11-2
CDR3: CASSVRQNQPQHF
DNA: TGTGCCAGCAGCGTAAGACAGAATCAGCCCCAGCATTTT

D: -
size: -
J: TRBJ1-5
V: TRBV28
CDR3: CASSLSDISNQPQHF
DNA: TGTGCCAGCAGTTTATCGGACATTAGCAATCAGCCCCAGCATTTT

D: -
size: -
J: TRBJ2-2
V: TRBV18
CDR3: CASSPNAGHSNTGELFF
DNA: TGTGCCAGCTCACCGAACGCAGGACACTCGAACACCGGGGAGCTGTTTTTT

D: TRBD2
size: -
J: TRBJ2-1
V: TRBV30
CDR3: CAWSAIGGTSRFF
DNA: TGTGCCTGGAGTGCAATAGGGGGGACTAGCCGGTTCTTC

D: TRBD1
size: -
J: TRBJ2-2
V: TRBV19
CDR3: CASKPPFGRGNTGELFF
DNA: TGTGCCAGCAAACCGCCCTTTGGCAGGGGGAATACCGGGGAGCTGTTTTTT